Below, one T cell receptor beta chain is given with its context. The data are from a study of blood T cell repertoires in COVID-19. The wider study: From the United States, Italy and Spain came samples of acute and convalescent COVID-19.

Donors were grouped by their self-reported clinical history. Recovery among Cohort 3 donors was established by two negative PCRs, clearance, or symptom resolution. Method: immunoSEQ multiplex PCR; TCRdb's copy keeps in-frame clones and lacks some. The sample includes approximately 200,000 clones, about 82% seen only once; the top ten take over 7%. Input material: PBMCs or T cells enriched from blood (not recorded which). This receptor was obtained from a woman in her 30s who had recovered from COVID-19.

The CDR3 sequence is CASSEGRDGGYEQYF. CDR3 nucleotide sequence: TGTGCCAGCAGTGAAGGGCGGGATGGCGGCTACGAGCAGTACTTC. The V and J genes are TRBV6-1 and TRBJ2-7; tentatively, D is TRBD2 (6 bases). Trimming pared 1 base from V and 3 bases from J, leaving 13 bases between. The CDR3 is made up of 15 amino acids. The V gene's germline CDR1 is MNHNS and CDR2 SASEGT.